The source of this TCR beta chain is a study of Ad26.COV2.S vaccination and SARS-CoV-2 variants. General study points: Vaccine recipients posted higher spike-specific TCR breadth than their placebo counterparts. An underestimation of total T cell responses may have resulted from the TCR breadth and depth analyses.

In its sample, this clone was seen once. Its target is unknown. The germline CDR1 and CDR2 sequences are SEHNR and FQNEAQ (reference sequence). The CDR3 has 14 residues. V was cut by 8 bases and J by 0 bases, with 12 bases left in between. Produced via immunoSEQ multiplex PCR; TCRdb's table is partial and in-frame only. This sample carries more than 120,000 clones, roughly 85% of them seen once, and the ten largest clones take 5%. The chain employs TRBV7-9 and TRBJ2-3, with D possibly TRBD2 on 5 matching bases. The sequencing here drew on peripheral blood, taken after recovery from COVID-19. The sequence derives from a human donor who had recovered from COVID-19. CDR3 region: CASQAGRSTDTQYF. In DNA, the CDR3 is TGTGCCAGCCAGGCGGGTCGGAGCACAGATACGCAGTATTTT.